This T cell receptor (beta chain) is drawn from a study of cytomegalovirus exposure and HLA in healthy donors. PCR was performed using 60 Vbeta and 13 Jbeta primers. Some clones are missing from TCRdb's copy, which holds only in-frame ones; the method was immunoSEQ multiplex PCR. The data contain 160,000 or so clones, 79% of them seen just once; the ten biggest clones take up under 0.75%. Overall study results and limits: The investigators catalogued 150 to 200 TCR beta chains as cytomegalovirus-associated. The majority of TCR sequences were rare, yet some public TCRs appeared in many donors.

V shed 5 bases and J 0 bases; nucleotides not matched to a gene: 10. Per the germline V gene, CDR1 is SEHNR and CDR2 is FQNEAQ (reference sequence). The CDR3 extends over 16 amino acids. To note about this clone: Its target is unknown.

The clonotype was recovered from a woman aged 40 to 50 in good health and CMV-seronegative. Material: PBMCs. The chain has TRBV7-9 and TRBJ2-7; 7 bases match TRBD1. The CDR3 DNA reads as TGTGCCAGCAGCCAGACGACAGGGTATAGCTCCTACGAGCAGTACTTC. Translation: CASSQTTGYSSYEQYF.